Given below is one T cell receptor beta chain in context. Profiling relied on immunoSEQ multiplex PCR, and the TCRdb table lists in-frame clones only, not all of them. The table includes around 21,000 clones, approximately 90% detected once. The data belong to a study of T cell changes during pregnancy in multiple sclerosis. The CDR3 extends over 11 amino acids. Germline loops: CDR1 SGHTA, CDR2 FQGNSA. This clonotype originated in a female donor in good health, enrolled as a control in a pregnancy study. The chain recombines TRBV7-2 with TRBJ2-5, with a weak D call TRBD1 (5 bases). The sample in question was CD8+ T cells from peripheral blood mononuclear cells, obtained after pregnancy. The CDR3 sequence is CARGERETQYF. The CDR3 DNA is TGTGCAAGGGGTGAGAGGGAGACCCAGTACTTC.